The 16 T cell receptor beta chains below were found in one sample sequenced in a study of blood T cell repertoires in COVID-19. The method was immunoSEQ multiplex PCR; TCRdb's version includes in-frame clones alone and lacks a portion of them. The sample contains about 130,000 clones, about 76% of which appear only once. Sequenced: peripheral blood. The receptors were sampled from an elderly man with acute or convalescent COVID-19.

The chain employs TRBV11-3 and TRBJ2-5; 7 nucleotides agree with TRBD2. V shed 0 bases, J shed 5 bases, and the junction held 9 bases outside the gene matches. Looked up from germline, CDR1 is SGHNT and CDR2 is YENEEA. The CDR3 consists of 16 residues. Written as DNA, the CDR3 is TGTGCCAGCAGCTTAGACTGGAGCGGGAAGGAGGAGACCCAGTACTTC. Translated: CASSLDWSGKEETQYF.

The chain recombines TRBV30 with TRBJ2-3; possible D gene TRBD2, 6 bases. The CDR3 extends over 16 amino acids. Germline loops: CDR1 GTSNPN, CDR2 SVGIG (reference sequence). The V gene lost 1 base and the J gene lost 0 bases, with 14 bases spanning the gap. The chain's CDR3 is CAWSAPGRISTDTQYF. The DNA of the CDR3 is TGTGCCTGGAGTGCCCCAGGGAGGATAAGCACAGATACGCAGTATTTT.

This chain links TRBV18 with TRBJ1-3; D may be TRBD1 (6 bases). Germline V gene data show CDR1 as KGHSH and CDR2 as LQKENI. Trimming took 3 bases from V and 0 from J, leaving 12 bases between them. This CDR3 spans 16 amino acids. In DNA, the CDR3 is TGTGCCAGCTCACCCGACAGGCAGAGCTCTGGAAACACCATATATTTT. Protein product: CASSPDRQSSGNTIYF.

The V and J genes are TRBV30 and TRBJ1-4; D ambiguous. The CDR3 has 14 amino acids. Germline loops: CDR1 GTSNPN, CDR2 SVGIG (reference sequence). With 0 bases removed from V and 4 bases from J, the gap between germline ends came to 9 bases. In DNA form, the CDR3 reads TGTGCCTGGAGTGTGCGGGCCCTTAATGAAAAACTGTTTTTT. Translated, it gives CAWSVRALNEKLFF.

The chain links TRBV19 to TRBJ1-5; no firm D call. Trimming cost V 3 bases and J 2 bases, with 17 bases left between them. CDR1 is LNHDA, CDR2 SQIVND, per germline (reference sequence). The CDR3 length is 17 residues. The CDR3: CASSMQVGATGNQPQHF. DNA for the CDR3: TGTGCCAGTAGTATGCAGGTCGGTGCTACGGGCAATCAGCCCCAGCATTTT.

The chain uses TRBV18 and TRBJ2-6; D may be TRBD2 (5 bases). CDR3 length: 16 residues. Trimming took off 6 bases at V and 2 bases at J, with 14 bases between the two ends. CDR1 is KGHSH, CDR2 LQKENI, per germline. Here the CDR3 DNA reads TGTGCCAGCTCTCTATACGGGGTGGCTGGGGCCAACGTCCTGACTTTC. It yields the protein CASSLYGVAGANVLTF.

The J gene is TRBJ1-1, the V gene TRBV27; maybe TRBD1 (6 bases). V gave up 6 bases and J gave up 2 bases, with 19 bases separating them. This CDR3 has 16 residues. From germline, CDR1 is MNHEY and CDR2 SMNVEV (reference sequence). The CDR3 spells CASSDGTGTLNTEAFF. CDR3 DNA sequence: TGTGCCAGCAGCGATGGTACCGGGACACTCAACACTGAAGCTTTCTTT.

V is TRBV10-3 and J is TRBJ1-4; 11 nucleotides match TRBD1. Germline V gives CDR1 ENHRY, CDR2 SYGVKD. There are 14 residues in the CDR3. After removal of 3 bases from V and 11 bases from J, the junction contained 5 bases not matched to a gene. CDR3 loop: CAISDGQGAQKLFF. The CDR3 region has the DNA TGTGCCATCAGTGACGGACAGGGGGCCCAGAAACTGTTTTTT.

This chain links TRBV9 with TRBJ2-5; TRBD2 matches 11 bases. CDR3 length: 15 amino acids. V shed 3 bases and J 5 bases; nucleotides not matched to a gene: 6. Germline CDR1 SGDLS, CDR2 YYNGEE. CDR3 amino acids: CASSATSGAPETQYF. The CDR3 DNA sequence: TGTGCCAGCAGCGCGACTAGCGGGGCTCCCGAGACCCAGTACTTC.

This clone was seen a single time. This chain links TRBV18 with TRBJ1-1, with D uncertain. Trimming left V 3 bases short and J 1 base short, with 9 bases between. This CDR3 contains 14 residues. Germline V lookup: CDR1 KGHSH, CDR2 LQKENI. CDR3 coding DNA: TGTGCCAGCTCACCGCAGGAGGGGAACACTGAAGCTTTCTTT. Protein sequence: CASSPQEGNTEAFF.

This clone turned up a few times. CDR3 sequence: CASSPRGGEDGYTF. The CDR3 region has the DNA TGTGCCAGCAGCCCCCGTGGGGGGGAAGATGGCTACACCTTC. The rearrangement joins TRBV16 to TRBJ1-2; D perhaps matches TRBD1 (5 bases). V shed 4 bases and J shed 6 bases, with 15 bases lying between them. This CDR3 spans 14 amino acids. CDR1 and CDR2 from the germline V gene are KGHSY and FQNENV.

The CDR3 DNA follows: TGTGCCAGTAGTGATCCGGGACAGGGGTATGACACTGAAGCTTTCTTT. Residues: CASSDPGQGYDTEAFF. The chain links TRBV19 to TRBJ1-1; 10 nucleotides match TRBD1. The V segment lost 5 bases and the J segment 3 bases; nucleotides outside the gene matches: 9. The CDR3 runs 16 residues. Germline CDR1 is LNHDA and CDR2 is SQIVND (reference sequence).

The V gene is TRBV7-8, the J gene TRBJ1-1; possible D gene TRBD1, 6 bases. Per the germline V gene, CDR1 is SGHVS and CDR2 is FQNEAQ. Trimming left V 5 bases short and J 3 bases short, with 19 bases between. The CDR3 runs 16 residues. CDR3 loop: CASSNPGHSRDTEAFF. CDR3 in DNA: TGTGCCAGCAGCAATCCGGGACATTCGCGGGACACTGAAGCTTTCTTT.

This clone has a handful of counts. This chain connects TRBV6-1 to TRBJ1-6; D remains ambiguous. Deletions cut 2 bases from V and 10 bases from J, with 15 bases between. The CDR3 spans 15 residues. Per germline, CDR1 MNHNS and CDR2 SASEGT. The CDR3 DNA follows: TGTGCCAGCAGTGAATTGAGTACTGTCGGGTCACCCCTCCACTTT. Protein product: CASSELSTVGSPLHF.

The CDR3 protein is CASSLPGELNEQFF. CDR3 nucleotides: TGTGCCAGCAGTTTACCGGGGGAGTTAAATGAGCAGTTCTTC. The J gene is TRBJ2-1, the V gene TRBV28, with D possibly being TRBD2 (6 bases). This CDR3 contains 14 residues. CDR1 MDHEN and CDR2 SYDVKM come from the germline V gene. V was shortened by 2 bases and J by 7 bases, with 12 bases between the two germline ends. The whole variable domain, remainder taken from reference TRBV28 and TRBJ2-1, is DVKVTQSSRYLVKRTGEKVFLECVQDMDHENMFWYRQDPGLGLRLIYFSYDVKMKEKGDIPEGYSVSREKKERFSLILESASTNQTSMYLCASSLPGELNEQFFGPGTRLTVL.

The J gene is TRBJ2-5, the V gene TRBV11-2, with unresolved D. Germline CDR1 is SGHAT and CDR2 is FQNNGV. The CDR3 has 14 residues. Trimming shortened V by 3 bases and J by 0 bases, and 8 bases separated the two germline ends. CDR3 DNA: TGTGCCAGCAGCTTCCAGGTTAACCAAGAGACCCAGTACTTC. Amino acid sequence: CASSFQVNQETQYF.